A selection of T cell receptor beta chains follows, all from one sample in a study of vaccination and CD4 T cells after COVID-19. MiXCR, run by TCRdb on the PCR reads, gives a single entry per CDR3 protein. The sample holds about 19,000 distinct CDR3 sequences, about 50% seen once. Antigen specificity for these receptors is unknown. Material: CD4+ T cells from blood, cultured in vitro, obtained after SARS-CoV-2 vaccination. The receptor set was obtained from a human donor who had recovered from COVID-19. CDR3s include the opening cysteine and the closing phenylalanine or tryptophan. The D gene is left open where the match is weak. Rows may omit the clone size; those that give it use once, few, many or a size class.

d_gene	v_gene	j_gene	abundance	CDR3nt	CDR3aa
.	TRBV4-2	TRBJ2-2	.	TGTGCCAGCAGCCAAGTGAGCGCAGGGGCGGGCACCGGGGAGCTGTTTTTT	CASSQVSAGAGTGELFF
.	TRBV11-3	TRBJ1-6	few	TGTGCCAGCAGCTTAGGTGGGGTCGCGGGTTCACCCCTCCACTTT	CASSLGGVAGSPLHF
.	TRBV6-5	TRBJ2-7	.	TGTGCCAGCAGTTCCGACCGAACCTACGAGCAGTACTTC	CASSSDRTYEQYF
.	TRBV10-3	TRBJ2-7	.	TGCGCCATCAGTGACCCCTCTAGAGGGAGTGGGAACGAGCAGTACTTC	CAISDPSRGSGNEQYF
.	TRBV27	TRBJ2-2	.	TGTGCCAGCAGTTTCTCGTACGGAGACACCGGGGAGCTGTTTTTT	CASSFSYGDTGELFF
.	TRBV20-1	TRBJ2-3	.	TGCAGTGGCGTCGACCCAAGTAGGACAGATACGCAGTATTTT	CSGVDPSRTDTQYF
TRBD2	TRBV19	TRBJ2-7	.	TGTGCCTCAGGGGCGGGAGGACCCTACGAGCAGTACTTC	CASGAGGPYEQYF
TRBD1	TRBV6-1	TRBJ1-5	few	TGTGCCAGCAGACCAGACAGGGGAGGTTGGCAGCCCCAGCATTTT	CASRPDRGGWQPQHF
TRBD1	TRBV29-1	TRBJ1-2	few	TGCAGCGTCCCCCAGGGGGACACCCTCTATGGCTACACCTTC	CSVPQGDTLYGYTF
TRBD1	TRBV6-2/TRBV6-3	TRBJ2-1	.	TGTGCCAGCAGTTACCCAGGACAGGGAACGGGTGAGCAGTTCTTC	CASSYPGQGTGEQFF
TRBD2	TRBV2	TRBJ2-1	few	TGTGCCAGCAGGAGGACTAGCGGGAGGAACGAGCAGTTCTTC	CASRRTSGRNEQFF
TRBD2	TRBV5-4	TRBJ2-7	.	TGTGCCAGCAGCCCCGGGGGGGGTCGCGCCTACGAGCAGTACTTC	CASSPGGGRAYEQYF
TRBD1	TRBV6-1	TRBJ1-6	once	TGTGCCAGCATCATTGCAGGGGGTAATAATTCACCCCTCCACTTT	CASIIAGGNNSPLHF
TRBD2	TRBV20-1	TRBJ2-1	medium-sized	TGCAGTGCCACCCTGGGGATAGCGGGGGGTCAATACAATGAGCAGTTCTTC	CSATLGIAGGQYNEQFF
TRBD1	TRBV19	TRBJ1-5	.	TGTGCCAGTAGAAGCACAGGGGGGGGGTATAGCAATCAGCCCCAGCATTTT	CASRSTGGGYSNQPQHF
.	TRBV18	TRBJ1-6	.	TGTGCCAGCTCACGAATTGGCCAGACTAATAATTCACCCCTCCACTTT	CASSRIGQTNNSPLHF
TRBD1	TRBV7-2	TRBJ1-2	.	TGTGCCAGCAGCTTAAAATTCCAGGGGGCGGGTGGCTACACCTTC	CASSLKFQGAGGYTF
.	TRBV7-9	TRBJ2-5	.	TGTGCCAGCAGCCCACCTAGGCCCTACGGTGTGGAGACCCAGTACTTC	CASSPPRPYGVETQYF
TRBD1	TRBV9	TRBJ1-2	.	TGTGCCAGCAGAAGTGTAGAACAGGGGGCTGGCGGCTACACCTTC	CASRSVEQGAGGYTF
.	TRBV7-6	TRBJ2-5	.	TGTGCCAGCAGCTCAACCTCGACGGAGACCCAGTACTTC	CASSSTSTETQYF
.	TRBV7-2	TRBJ2-5	.	TGTGCCAGCAGCTTAGGCTTGACAGGACAAGAGACCCAGTACTTC	CASSLGLTGQETQYF
.	TRBV7-2	TRBJ1-1	.	TGTGCCAGCAGCTTACTGGGGAGAACTGAAGCTTTCTTT	CASSLLGRTEAFF
TRBD2	TRBV20-1	TRBJ2-5	.	TGCAGCGCGACTAGCGGGCGACAAGAGACCCAGTACTTC	CSATSGRQETQYF
TRBD2	TRBV5-1	TRBJ2-5	.	TGCGCCAGCAGCTCCTTAGCGGGGGGGCACCAAGAGACCCAGTACTTC	CASSSLAGGHQETQYF
TRBD1	TRBV19	TRBJ2-2	.	TGTGCCAGTAGTCACCCGGGACAGATTTCGAACACCGGGGAGCTGTTTTTT	CASSHPGQISNTGELFF
TRBD1	TRBV7-8	TRBJ1-3	.	TGTGCCAGCAGCTACGGGACAGCCTCTGGAAACACCATATATTTT	CASSYGTASGNTIYF
.	TRBV11-2	TRBJ1-6	few	TGTGCCAGCAGCGCGATCTTGGGGTCACCCCTCCACTTT	CASSAILGSPLHF
.	TRBV7-2	TRBJ1-2	few	TGTGCCAGCAGCTCCTCTGGGGGAGAGTATGGCTACACCTTC	CASSSSGGEYGYTF
TRBD2	TRBV5-1	TRBJ2-1	.	TGCGCCAGCAGTTGGGGACTAGCGGGAGTGGGGAATGAGCAGTTCTTC	CASSWGLAGVGNEQFF